These 27 T cell receptor beta chains came from one sample sequenced in a study of T cells in Graves' hyperthyroidism and ophthalmopathy. RNA transcripts provided the source from which TCR beta CDR3 regions were amplified. An initial round of RT-PCR targeting the TCR CDR3 relied on the HTBI primer set. From the multiplex PCR reads, TCRdb called clonotypes with MiXCR, one entry per CDR3 protein. The sample includes hundreds of thousands of distinct CDR3 sequences, just under 20% seen only once; the top ten take 47%. The sequenced sample was blood. The receptors derive from a man between 40 and 49 years old with Graves' ophthalmopathy.

This clonotype was recorded at least ten times. The rearrangement joins TRBV20-1 to TRBJ2-5, with D unclear. Between the trimmed V and J ends, which lost 0 bases and 5 bases, there was a span of 10 bases. Germline V lookup: CDR1 DFQATT, CDR2 SNEGSKA (reference sequence). CDR3 length: 13 amino acids. The CDR3 sequence is CSARDPLAETQYF. The CDR3, as DNA: TGCAGTGCTAGAGATCCGCTCGCGGAGACCCAGTACTTC.

The rearrangement links TRBV25-1 to TRBJ2-1, with unresolved D. The germline V gene encodes CDR1 MGHDK and CDR2 SYGVNS. CDR3 length: 16 amino acids. V lost 1 base and J lost 3, with 13 bases in between. The CDR3 DNA reads as TGTGCCAGCAGTGAATCAAACCCCCCCCGCTACAATGAGCAGTTCTTC. Amino acid sequence: CASSESNPPRYNEQFF.

The chain combines TRBV20-1 with TRBJ1-5, with a possible D match to TRBD1 (6 bases). Trimming shortened V by 2 bases and J by 2 bases, and 19 bases separated the two germline ends. The CDR3 runs to 17 residues. The germline CDR1 and CDR2 sequences are DFQATT and SNEGSKA (reference sequence). DNA for the CDR3: TGCAGTGCTAGATCTAACAGGGAATGGAACGGCAATCAGCCCCAGCATTTT. Protein sequence: CSARSNREWNGNQPQHF.

V and J are TRBV28 and TRBJ2-7, with TRBD1 matching 9 bases. This CDR3 has 15 amino acids. V was pared by 8 bases and J by 3 bases, with 11 bases of the junction left unmatched. Germline V gives CDR1 MDHEN, CDR2 SYDVKM. The CDR3 region has the DNA TGTGCCAGCCGAATGGGACAGGGTATCCTCTACGAGCAGTACTTC. Its protein product is CASRMGQGILYEQYF.

This clonotype came up many times. The rearrangement links TRBV6-2 or TRBV6-3 to TRBJ2-7, with TRBD1 as a possible D gene (6 bases). Germline CDR1 and CDR2: MNHEY and SVGEGT. V lost 2 bases, J lost 6 bases, and 14 bases lay in between. This CDR3 spans 14 amino acids. The CDR3 sequence: CASSYEQGRREQYF. The CDR3 DNA reads TGTGCCAGCAGTTACGAGCAGGGGCGACGCGAGCAGTACTTC.

Here the CDR3 DNA reads TGTGCCAGCAGCTTAGTTTCAGCGGGGGGGCCCCGCACAGATACGCAGTATTTT. It specifies CASSLVSAGGPRTDTQYF. This chain uses TRBV7-8 with TRBJ2-3; 10 positions agree with TRBD2. CDR3 length: 18 amino acids. V was pared by 1 base and J by 1 base, with 8 bases of the junction left unmatched. In germline, CDR1 is SGHVS, CDR2 FQNEAQ.

This clonotype occurred a few times. The genes are TRBV27 and TRBJ1-1, with 8 positions matching TRBD1. The V gene's germline CDR1 is MNHEY and CDR2 SMNVEV (reference sequence). This CDR3 is built from 14 residues. The V segment lost 8 bases and the J segment 2 bases; nucleotides outside the gene matches: 7. CDR3 in DNA: TGTGCCAGCCACGACAGGGGAACCAACACTGAAGCTTTCTTT. Protein: CASHDRGTNTEAFF.

The chain links TRBV6-1 to TRBJ2-1, with D perhaps TRBD1 (5 bases). Germline V CDR1 and CDR2: MNHNS, SASEGT. V dropped 6 bases and J dropped 5 bases, with 14 bases sitting between them. CDR3 length: 14 amino acids. CDR3 residues: CASRPQGSNNEQFF. Written as DNA, the CDR3 is TGTGCCAGCAGGCCGCAGGGTAGCAACAATGAGCAGTTCTTC.

This clonotype was counted at least ten times. The chain links TRBV24-1 to TRBJ2-1; tentative D call: TRBD2 (6 bases). The CDR3 spans 15 residues. Germline V gene data show CDR1 as KGHDR and CDR2 as SFDVKD. V lost 4 bases and J 7 bases, leaving 16 bases between the germline ends. The CDR3 DNA reads TGTGCCACCAGTGAGGTTGGGACTCGAGTTAATGAGCAGTTCTTC. Translated: CATSEVGTRVNEQFF.

The chain employs TRBV4-3 and TRBJ2-4; 7 bases fit TRBD1. Germline CDR1 and CDR2: LGHNA and YSLEER. After removal of 0 bases from V and 8 bases from J, the junction contained 7 bases not matched to a gene. The CDR3 sequence is 15 residues long. Here the CDR3 DNA reads TGCGCCAGCAGCCAAGAGCAGGGGGTGATGGACATTCAGTACTTC. Amino acid sequence: CASSQEQGVMDIQYF.

Worth noting for this clonotype: This may arise from a read error, as a much more abundant clone is one base away. The gene calls are TRBV6-1 and TRBJ2-7; unclear D gene. The CDR3 is 13 amino acids. Trimming cost V 7 bases and J 0 bases, with 10 bases left between them. The germline gives CDR1 MNHNS, CDR2 SASEGT. In DNA, the CDR3 is TGTGCCAGCACGCCGGGCAGCTCCTACGAGCAGTACTTC. Its translation is CASTPGSSYEQYF.

This chain connects TRBV7-9 to TRBJ1-1; 7 bases align to TRBD1. The junction had 3 bases not matched to a gene; V was cut back by 4 bases and J by 1 base. Germline CDR1 and CDR2: SEHNR and FQNEAQ (reference sequence). CDR3 length: 14 residues. The CDR3 DNA is TGTGCCAGCAGCTGGGGACAGCCGAACACTGAAGCTTTCTTT. It codes for CASSWGQPNTEAFF.

V is TRBV5-1 and J is TRBJ1-2; possibly TRBD1 for D (5 bases). This CDR3 spans 15 amino acids. Deletions cut 4 bases from V and 4 bases from J, with 17 bases between. Looked up from germline, CDR1 is SGHRS and CDR2 is YFSETQ. The DNA for the CDR3 is TGCGCCAGCAGCCTGGATGGGGGGAAAGGCTATGGCTACACCTTC. It specifies CASSLDGGKGYGYTF.

This clonotype was counted between two and nine times. Given a much more abundant clone one base away, this may be a read error. The gene calls are TRBV11-2 and TRBJ2-1; the match to TRBD1 covers 11 bases. The CDR3 totals 17 residues. The V gene's germline CDR1 is SGHAT and CDR2 FQNNGV. Written as DNA, the CDR3 is TGTGCCAGCAGCTTAGGTCTGAGGACAGGGGGCCGCAATAAGCAGTTCTTC. This sequence encodes CASSLGLRTGGRNKQFF.

This clonotype was seen a few times. The chain recombines TRBV6-1 with TRBJ2-3, with D perhaps TRBD1 or TRBD2 (5 bases each). V lost 7 bases and J 1 base, leaving 15 bases between the germline ends. There are 15 residues in the CDR3. CDR1 is MNHNS and CDR2 is SASEGT in the germline V gene. CDR3 DNA sequence: TGTGCCAGCATCTCGGGGCTAATCGGCACAGATACGCAGTATTTT. Translating it yields CASISGLIGTDTQYF.

The V gene is TRBV9, the J gene TRBJ2-2; 7 nucleotides match TRBD1. The V gene's germline CDR1 is SGDLS and CDR2 YYNGEE. The CDR3 extends over 15 amino acids. Trimming cost V 3 bases and J 1 base; bases outside gene matches: 3. CDR3 bases: TGTGCCAGCAGCGCCAGGACAGGGAACACCGGGGAGCTGTTTTTT. This gives the protein CASSARTGNTGELFF. Full variable domain (remainder filled in from reference TRBV9 and TRBJ2-2): DSGVTQTPKHLITATGQRVTLRCSPRSGDLSVYWYQQSLDQGLQFLIQYYNGEERAKGNILERFSAQQFPDLHSELNLSSLELGDSALYFCASSARTGNTGELFFGEGSRLTVL.

In its sample, this clonotype was seen many times. V and J are TRBV4-3 and TRBJ1-4; D is perhaps TRBD1 (6 bases). CDR1 is LGHNA, CDR2 YSLEER, per germline. The CDR3 runs to 14 residues. Trimming left V 3 bases short and J 8 bases short, with 13 bases between. The CDR3 loop reads CASSQNRVGEKLFF. The CDR3 DNA reads TGCGCCAGCAGCCAGAACAGGGTAGGGGAAAAACTGTTTTTT.

This clonotype was seen more than once but under ten times. This rearrangement joins TRBV6-1 to TRBJ2-7, with D possibly TRBD1 on 6 matching bases. This CDR3 region has 15 residues. The V gene's germline CDR1 is MNHNS and CDR2 SASEGT. With 5 bases removed from V and 3 bases from J, the gap between germline ends came to 17 bases. The CDR3 region is CASSSFLWDNYEQYF. CDR3 DNA sequence: TGTGCCAGCAGTTCCTTCTTGTGGGACAACTACGAGCAGTACTTC.

This sequence joins TRBV6-5 and TRBJ2-7, with 7 positions matching TRBD1. The CDR3 length is 17 residues. From germline, CDR1 is MNHEY and CDR2 SVGAGI. V was pared by 4 bases and J by 1 base, with 13 bases of the junction left unmatched. The CDR3 is CASSFQLQGSGSYEQYF. CDR3 DNA: TGTGCCAGCAGTTTCCAATTACAGGGGTCGGGTTCCTACGAGCAGTACTTC.

This clonotype was detected many times. This rearrangement joins TRBV28 to TRBJ2-2; D tentatively fits TRBD1 or TRBD2 (5 bases each). The germline V and J ends were trimmed by 5 bases and 8 bases, with 15 bases remaining between them. Germline V gene lookup returns CDR1 MDHEN and CDR2 SYDVKM. CDR3 length: 14 amino acids. The CDR3 coding sequence is TGTGCCAGCAGTCCCTCATGGGGGTCGGGGGAGCTGTTTTTT. It specifies CASSPSWGSGELFF. Supplemented by reference TRBV28 and TRBJ2-2, the full variable domain reads DVKVTQSSRYLVKRTGEKVFLECVQDMDHENMFWYRQDPGLGLRLIYFSYDVKMKEKGDIPEGYSVSREKKERFSLILESASTNQTSMYLCASSPSWGSGELFFGEGSRLTVL.

This clonotype came up many times. This chain uses TRBV29-1 with TRBJ2-7; TRBD1 might be the D (6 bases). V lost 6 bases and J 3 bases, leaving 12 bases between the germline ends. Germline loops: CDR1 SQVTM, CDR2 ANQGSEA. The CDR3 has 12 residues. CDR3 in DNA: TGCAGCGTGGGCCAGGGGATCTACGAGCAGTACTTC. Encoded protein: CSVGQGIYEQYF.

The chain is built from TRBV28 and TRBJ2-2, with 11 nucleotides matching TRBD2. The germline V gene encodes CDR1 MDHEN and CDR2 SYDVKM. The CDR3 consists of 17 residues. With V trimmed by 3 bases and J by 2 bases, 5 bases remained unmatched. CDR3 in amino acids: CASSLITSGRNTGELFF. The CDR3 DNA sequence: TGTGCCAGCAGTTTGATTACTAGCGGGAGAAACACCGGGGAGCTGTTTTTT.

This clonotype came up many times. The rearrangement links TRBV7-8 to TRBJ2-3, with TRBD2 as a possible D gene (5 bases). The CDR3 totals 15 residues. Germline V gene lookup returns CDR1 SGHVS and CDR2 FQNEAQ. V lost 7 bases and J lost 0, with 14 bases in between. The CDR3 nucleotides read TGTGCCAGCACCACCTCAGCGGTGAGCACAGATACGCAGTATTTT. This codes for CASTTSAVSTDTQYF.

This clonotype was seen many times. This chain connects TRBV11-2 to TRBJ2-1, with D perhaps matching TRBD2 (6 bases). V dropped 0 bases and J dropped 5 bases, with 17 bases sitting between them. Germline assignment: CDR1 SGHAT and CDR2 FQNNGV. The CDR3 spans 17 residues. The CDR3 sequence is CASSLDPRDWFNNEQFF. The CDR3 region has the DNA TGTGCCAGCAGCTTAGACCCCCGGGACTGGTTCAACAATGAGCAGTTCTTC.

This clonotype was seen at least ten times. The chain is built from TRBV7-9 and TRBJ2-1; 11 nucleotides align to TRBD2. This CDR3 region has 15 residues. V gave up 3 bases and J gave up 6 bases; unmatched junction bases: 4. CDR1 is SEHNR and CDR2 is FQNEAQ in the germline V gene (reference sequence). CDR3 DNA: TGTGCCAGCAGCTTTAGCGGGGGGGCCGTCAATGAGCAGTTCTTC. Its translation: CASSFSGGAVNEQFF.

There are many counts of this clonotype. CDR3 DNA sequence: TGTGCCAGCAGCTCCCGGGACAGGGCCTACGAGCAGTACTTC. Its translation: CASSSRDRAYEQYF. The chain recombines TRBV7-8 with TRBJ2-7; 9 bases fit TRBD1. This CDR3 is 14 amino acids long. Germline trimming cut 4 bases from V and 2 bases from J; bases unmatched to any gene: 3. Germline CDR1 is SGHVS and CDR2 is FQNEAQ.

This rearrangement joins TRBV12-3 or TRBV12-4 to TRBJ1-1; D is unresolved. CDR3 length equals 11 residues. V was shortened by 5 bases and J by 7 bases, with 8 bases between the two germline ends. CDR3 sequence: CASSRGFEAFF. The CDR3 coding sequence is TGTGCCAGCAGTCGAGGTTTTGAAGCTTTCTTT.